A single sample gave rise to the 19 T cell receptor beta chains below, sequenced in a study of blood T cell repertoires in COVID-19. Sequencing used immunoSEQ multiplex PCR; TCRdb keeps in-frame clones, though not all of them. The table records some 120,000 clones, around four fifths of them present only once. The sample comprised peripheral blood. The receptors derive from a human donor in a cohort sampled during active COVID-19.

This clone was seen just once. The genes are TRBV7-2 and TRBJ1-2, with D unresolved. CDR3 length: 14 amino acids. Looked up from germline, CDR1 is SGHTA and CDR2 is FQGNSA. Deletions cut 0 bases from V and 4 bases from J, with 9 bases between. CDR3 amino acids: CASSLARQIYGYTF. CDR3 sequence (DNA): TGTGCCAGCAGCTTAGCGCGGCAGATCTATGGCTACACCTTC.

The chain is built from TRBV14 and TRBJ2-7, with a weak D call TRBD2 (5 bases). V gave up 4 bases and J gave up 6 bases, with 16 bases separating them. Germline CDR1 reads SGHDN; CDR2 reads FVKESK. This CDR3 is built from 14 residues. CDR3 protein: CASSPWVGVLEQYF. The CDR3 nucleotides are TGTGCCAGCAGCCCCTGGGTGGGAGTCCTCGAGCAGTACTTC.

This clone appeared a single time. The chain recombines TRBV27 with TRBJ1-1; TRBD1 might be the D (6 bases). The V end lost 2 bases, the J end lost 1 base, and 14 bases lay between the germline ends. Per the germline V gene, CDR1 is MNHEY and CDR2 is SMNVEV (reference sequence). CDR3 length: 16 amino acids. The CDR3 coding sequence is TGTGCCAGCAGTTTAGATCTCAGGGGAAAGAACACTGAAGCTTTCTTT. It codes for CASSLDLRGKNTEAFF.

The chain has TRBV9 and TRBJ1-6; D is perhaps TRBD1 (5 bases). V gave up 2 bases and J gave up 14 bases, with 20 bases separating them. CDR3 length: 15 amino acids. The V gene's germline CDR1 is SGDLS and CDR2 YYNGEE. DNA for the CDR3: TGTGCCAGCAGCGTCGCGTTTGGCGGGGGTGAGACCCTCCACTTT. It specifies CASSVAFGGGETLHF.

This clone was detected only a few times. The chain recombines TRBV4-2 with TRBJ2-1, with TRBD2 identical over 7 bases. The junction had 11 bases not matched to a gene; V was cut back by 3 bases and J by 9 bases. Per germline, CDR1 LGHNA and CDR2 YNFKEQ. CDR3 length equals 15 residues. CDR3 sequence (DNA): TGTGCCAGCAGCCAGTACTCGAGCGGGGAGGTTGAGCAGTTCTTC. Protein product: CASSQYSSGEVEQFF.

This clone was recorded only once. The chain has TRBV4-3 and TRBJ1-2; D is unclear. The V gene's germline CDR1 is LGHNA and CDR2 YSLEER. CDR3 size: 14 residues. Trimming stripped 2 bases from V and 4 bases from J, with 11 bases between. The CDR3 sequence: CASSQHPGGYGYTF. In DNA form, the CDR3 reads TGCGCCAGCAGCCAACACCCTGGAGGCTATGGCTACACCTTC.

The V and J genes are TRBV5-1 and TRBJ2-5; 8 nucleotides line up with TRBD2. This CDR3 has 15 residues. The germline V gene encodes CDR1 SGHRS and CDR2 YFSETQ. Trimming cost V 5 bases and J 2 bases; bases outside gene matches: 8. The CDR3 loop is CASRSFGGAQETQYF. The CDR3 region has the DNA TGCGCCAGCAGGTCTTTCGGGGGGGCTCAAGAGACCCAGTACTTC.

The V call is TRBV9, the J call TRBJ2-7; 8 nucleotides agree with TRBD1. The length of the CDR3 is 14 residues. Germline-derived CDR1 and CDR2 are SGDLS and YYNGEE. V shed 4 bases, J shed 5 bases, and the junction held 8 bases outside the gene matches. In DNA form, the CDR3 reads TGTGCCAGCAGCTTCGGACAGGGCCCTCACGAGCAGTACTTC. This translates into CASSFGQGPHEQYF.

The chain couples TRBV27 to TRBJ1-5; tentative D call: TRBD1 (6 bases). Germline CDR1 MNHEY, CDR2 SMNVEV (reference sequence). The CDR3 consists of 18 residues. Trimming shortened V by 6 bases and J by 0 bases, and 21 bases separated the two germline ends. CDR3: CASRKQGIGRYSNQPQHF. The CDR3, as DNA: TGTGCCAGCAGGAAACAGGGAATAGGACGTTATAGCAATCAGCCCCAGCATTTT.

This clone was seen a few times. This rearrangement joins TRBV30 to TRBJ1-4; D uncertain. Germline CDR1 is GTSNPN and CDR2 is SVGIG (reference sequence). The CDR3 has 15 amino acids. Between the trimmed V and J ends, which lost 4 bases and 0 bases, there was a span of 12 bases. CDR3 sequence: CAWNPRLATNEKLFF. The CDR3 coding sequence is TGTGCCTGGAACCCCAGACTTGCAACTAATGAAAAACTGTTTTTT.

This rearrangement joins TRBV12-3 or TRBV12-4 to TRBJ1-2, with D unresolved. CDR3 length: 13 residues. The V end was cut by 5 bases, the J end by 5 bases, with 12 bases between. CDR3 sequence (DNA): TGTGCCAGCAGTACACGGACGGGGTATGGCTACACCTTC. Protein sequence: CASSTRTGYGYTF.

This clone appeared once. The rearrangement links TRBV9 to TRBJ1-5; D might be TRBD1 (5 bases). The germline CDR1 and CDR2 sequences are SGDLS and YYNGEE. The CDR3 length is 15 residues. V lost 0 bases, J lost 5 bases, and 12 bases lay in between. The CDR3 sequence is CASSVAGDSDQPQHF. The CDR3 nucleotides read TGTGCCAGCAGCGTAGCGGGGGATTCGGATCAGCCCCAGCATTTT.

The chain is built from TRBV6-5 and TRBJ2-1, with TRBD2 identical over 9 bases. Per the germline V gene, CDR1 is MNHEY and CDR2 is SVGAGI. V dropped 4 bases and J dropped 0; count of bases not matched to a gene: 4. The length of the CDR3 is 16 residues. CDR3 DNA: TGTGCCAGCAGTTCCCTGACTAGCGGCTCCTACAATGAGCAGTTCTTC. The encoded protein is CASSSLTSGSYNEQFF.

The table lists this clone with a count of one. This chain joins TRBV28 and TRBJ2-7; 10 bases fit TRBD1. Germline CDR1 is MDHEN and CDR2 is SYDVKM. CDR3 length equals 18 residues. The trim removed 7 bases at V and 6 bases at J, leaving 21 bases unmatched. Here the CDR3 reads CASTPHNPGQGFRGEQYF. CDR3 DNA: TGTGCCAGCACCCCCCATAACCCGGGACAGGGGTTCCGGGGCGAGCAGTACTTC.

This rearrangement joins TRBV10-3 to TRBJ2-2; TRBD2 is a possible D gene (5 bases). V lost 2 bases and J lost 3, with 7 bases in between. Looked up from germline, CDR1 is ENHRY and CDR2 is SYGVKD. The CDR3 has 14 amino acids. CDR3 amino acids: CAISERTDTGELFF. The DNA for the CDR3 is TGTGCCATCAGTGAGAGGACTGACACCGGGGAGCTGTTTTTT.

The genes are TRBV2 and TRBJ2-6, with D possibly matching TRBD1 (6 bases). Germline V gene data show CDR1 as SNHLY and CDR2 as FYNNEI. The V end lost 4 bases, the J end lost 0 bases, and 13 bases lay between the germline ends. The CDR3 runs 17 residues. CDR3 sequence reads: CASSGWDTSSGANVLTF. The DNA for the CDR3 is TGTGCCAGCAGTGGTTGGGACACCTCCTCTGGGGCCAACGTCCTGACTTTC.

The chain has TRBV5-4 and TRBJ2-3; a weak D match, TRBD2 (6 bases). Germline V gives CDR1 SGHNT, CDR2 YYREEE (reference sequence). V was shortened by 6 bases and J by 4 bases, with 15 bases between the two germline ends. CDR3 length equals 14 residues. Here the CDR3 DNA reads TGTGCCAGCACCCAAGAGCCGGGAGCAGATACGCAGTATTTT. This sequence encodes CASTQEPGADTQYF.

This sequence joins TRBV19 and TRBJ1-1, with D uncertain. Germline V gives CDR1 LNHDA, CDR2 SQIVND (reference sequence). The CDR3 runs to 14 residues. Trimming removed 6 bases from V and 1 base from J, with 12 bases in between. DNA of the CDR3: TGTGCCAGTAGCATTACACAGAAGAACACTGAAGCTTTCTTT. It is translated as CASSITQKNTEAFF.

The DNA of the CDR3 is TGTGCCTCAGGCCTAGGGGGCGCGGAGGAAAAACTGTTTTTT. Amino acids: CASGLGGAEEKLFF. The chain links TRBV28 to TRBJ1-4; 7 bases align to TRBD1. CDR1 is MDHEN, CDR2 SYDVKM, per germline. After removal of 11 bases from V and 8 bases from J, the junction contained 14 bases not matched to a gene. This CDR3 contains 14 residues.